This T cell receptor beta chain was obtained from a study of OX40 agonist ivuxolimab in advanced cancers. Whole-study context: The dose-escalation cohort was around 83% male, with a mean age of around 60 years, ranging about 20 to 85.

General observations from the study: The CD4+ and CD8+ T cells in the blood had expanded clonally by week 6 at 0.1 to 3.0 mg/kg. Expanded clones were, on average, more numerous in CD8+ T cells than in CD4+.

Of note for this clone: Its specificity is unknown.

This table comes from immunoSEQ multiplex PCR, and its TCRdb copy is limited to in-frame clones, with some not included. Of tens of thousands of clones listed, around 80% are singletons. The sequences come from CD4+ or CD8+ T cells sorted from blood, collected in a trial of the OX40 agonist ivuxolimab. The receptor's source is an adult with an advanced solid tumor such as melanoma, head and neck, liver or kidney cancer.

The chain's CDR3 is CASRLGPTGSANEKLFF. DNA of the CDR3: TGTGCCAGCAGGTTAGGGCCCACAGGGTCGGCTAATGAAAAACTGTTTTTT. V and J are TRBV27 and TRBJ1-4; a weak D match, TRBD1 (6 bases). V was pared by 6 bases and J by 3 bases, with 20 bases between. This CDR3 has 17 residues. Germline-derived CDR1 and CDR2 are MNHEY and SMNVEV (reference sequence).